This T cell receptor beta chain was documented in a study of blood T cell repertoires in COVID-19. Study context: T cells, B-cell-depleted T cells, or PBMCs supplied cDNA or gDNA.

Per the authors' pipeline: Reference gene primer amplification gave nucleated cell count estimates. The method was immunoSEQ multiplex PCR; TCRdb's version includes in-frame clones alone and lacks a portion of them. V and J calls and clone size are as listed in that table; D and trimming were resolved from the DNA. This table has 150,000 to 200,000 clones, about 74% appearing once. The germline CDR1 and CDR2 sequences are KGHDR and SFDVKD. The V and J ends lost 9 bases and 1 base respectively, with 9 bases between them. The CDR3 sequence is 12 residues long. This clone was seen more than once but under ten times.

Sequencing was performed on peripheral blood. The origin of this receptor is a woman at least 80 years old with acute or convalescent COVID-19. The V gene is TRBV24-1, the J gene TRBJ2-7; weak D call: TRBD2 (6 bases). Written as DNA, the CDR3 is TGTGCCACCGGGGGAGGTTCCTACGAGCAGTACTTC. This gives the protein CATGGGSYEQYF.